The 30 T cell receptor beta chains below were found in one sample sequenced in a study of cytomegalovirus exposure and HLA in healthy donors. PCR employed 60 Vbeta and 13 Jbeta primers. Profiled with immunoSEQ multiplex PCR; TCRdb holds only in-frame clones, not every one. The data show around 160,000 clones, with around 80% seen just once and approximately 1.5% held by the top ten. The sample consisted of PBMCs. The origin of the receptors is a male donor in good health and CMV-seronegative.

The genes are TRBV4-3 and TRBJ2-1, with TRBD2 identical over 9 bases. This CDR3 is 15 amino acids long. The V segment lost 0 bases and the J segment 7 bases; nucleotides outside the gene matches: 4. Germline loops: CDR1 LGHNA, CDR2 YSLEER. The CDR3 loop reads CASSQDASGANEQFF. CDR3 bases: TGCGCCAGCAGCCAAGACGCTAGCGGGGCAAATGAGCAGTTCTTC.

The chain is built from TRBV11-3 and TRBJ2-7; tentative D call: TRBD2 (6 bases). The CDR3 runs to 12 residues. V shed 5 bases and J shed 7 bases, with 12 bases lying between them. Germline V lookup: CDR1 SGHNT, CDR2 YENEEA. The DNA of the CDR3 is TGTGCCAGCAGCCCGAATGGGAGGGAGCAGTACTTC. It specifies CASSPNGREQYF.

This clone came up a few times. V gene TRBV10-3 combines with J gene TRBJ2-6; D perhaps matches TRBD2 (6 bases). V lost 4 bases to trimming and J lost 3 bases, with 10 bases between them. This CDR3 comprises 15 residues. The germline V gene encodes CDR1 ENHRY and CDR2 SYGVKD. CDR3 bases: TGTGCCATCAGTGGGGCCGGGAGTGGGGCCAACGTCCTGACTTTC. Its protein product is CAISGAGSGANVLTF.

The chain recombines TRBV7-8 with TRBJ2-7; 8 bases map to TRBD1. V was pared by 3 bases and J by 1 base, with 11 bases of the junction left unmatched. The CDR3 is made up of 17 amino acids. The V gene's germline CDR1 is SGHVS and CDR2 FQNEAQ. The CDR3 sequence: CASSFQRQGIGSYEQYF. As DNA, the CDR3 is TGTGCCAGCAGCTTCCAGCGACAGGGGATAGGGTCCTACGAGCAGTACTTC. The full variable domain, in which reference TRBV7-8 and TRBJ2-7 provide the parts outside the CDR3, is GAGVSQSPRYKVAKRGQDVALRCDPISGHVSLFWYQQALGQGPEFLTYFQNEAQLDKSGLPSDRFFAERPEGSVSTLKIQRTQQEDSAVYLCASSFQRQGIGSYEQYFGPGTRLTVT.

The chain links TRBV2 to TRBJ2-5, with 9 positions matching TRBD2. Per germline, CDR1 SNHLY and CDR2 FYNNEI. There are 15 residues in the CDR3. J lost 4 bases, V lost 3 bases, and 6 bases had no gene match. The CDR3 bases are TGTGCCAGCAGTGAGCGGGAGGGCCTGATAGAGACCCAGTACTTC. This gives the protein CASSEREGLIETQYF.

The rearrangement uses TRBV19 and TRBJ1-1; 7 bases map to TRBD1. V lost 4 bases, J lost 5 bases, and 10 bases stayed unmatched. The germline gives CDR1 LNHDA, CDR2 SQIVND (reference sequence). The length of the CDR3 is 15 residues. The CDR3 spells CASSSQTGVQTEAFF. CDR3 nucleotide sequence: TGTGCCAGTAGTAGCCAAACAGGGGTACAAACTGAAGCTTTCTTT. The complete variable domain, with remaining parts taken from reference TRBV19 and TRBJ1-1, reads DGGITQSPKYLFRKEGQNVTLSCEQNLNHDAMYWYRQDPGQGLRLIYYSQIVNDFQKGDIAEGYSVSREKKESFPLTVTSAQKNPTAFYLCASSSQTGVQTEAFFGQGTRLTVV.

The V gene is TRBV5-4, the J gene TRBJ1-1; 9 nucleotides agree with TRBD1. This CDR3 region has 13 residues. After removal of 8 bases from V and 4 bases from J, the junction contained 6 bases not matched to a gene. Germline V CDR1 and CDR2: SGHNT, YYREEE (reference sequence). In DNA form, the CDR3 reads TGTGCCAGTTTTCCGACAGGGGGCACTGAAGCTTTCTTT. It yields the protein CASFPTGGTEAFF.

The V gene is TRBV5-1, the J gene TRBJ2-3; 8 bases agree with TRBD1. V gave up 6 bases and J gave up 4 bases; unmatched junction bases: 4. Germline V lookup: CDR1 SGHRS, CDR2 YFSETQ. CDR3 length equals 13 residues. The CDR3 spells CASKPGGADTQYF. CDR3 DNA: TGCGCCAGCAAGCCAGGGGGCGCAGATACGCAGTATTTT.

The chain is built from TRBV19 and TRBJ1-5; 12 positions agree with TRBD1. CDR1 is LNHDA, CDR2 SQIVND, per germline (reference sequence). The V and J ends lost 5 bases and 5 bases, in that order; junction bases with no gene match: 10. The CDR3 covers 17 residues. Here the CDR3 DNA reads TGTGCCAGTAGTCAGGGACAGGGGGCGGCCTGGTATCAGCCCCAGCATTTT. Encoded protein: CASSQGQGAAWYQPQHF.

The chain joins TRBV13 to TRBJ1-2; no firm D call. Germline CDR1 reads PRHDT; CDR2 reads FYEKMQ (reference sequence). Trimming removed 4 bases at V and 4 bases at J, with 13 bases between. The CDR3 loop spans 14 amino acids. The CDR3 region is CASSSSSGGYGYTF. CDR3 sequence (DNA): TGTGCCAGCAGCTCCTCCAGTGGCGGCTATGGCTACACCTTC.

The chain uses TRBV28 and TRBJ1-4, with D possibly matching TRBD1 (5 bases). There are 12 residues in the CDR3. V lost 5 bases to trimming and J lost 7 bases, with 8 bases between them. Germline CDR1 is MDHEN and CDR2 is SYDVKM. CDR3 sequence: CASSIRVEKLFF. CDR3 nucleotide sequence: TGTGCCAGCAGTATCAGGGTTGAAAAACTGTTTTTT.

The CDR3 nucleotides read TGTGCCTGGAGGACACCGGGACTGCAAAATGAAAAACTGTTTTTT. The encoded protein is CAWRTPGLQNEKLFF. The rearrangement links TRBV30 to TRBJ1-4, with D maybe TRBD1 (5 bases). The CDR3 runs to 15 residues. V was pared by 3 bases and J by 5 bases, with 16 bases between. Per germline, CDR1 GTSNPN and CDR2 SVGIG (reference sequence). The whole variable domain, remainder taken from reference TRBV30 and TRBJ1-4, is SQTIHQWPATLVQPVGSPLSLECTVEGTSNPNLYWYRQAAGRGLQLLFYSVGIGQISSEVPQNLSASRPQDRQFILSSKKLLLSDSGFYLCAWRTPGLQNEKLFFGSGTQLSVL.

The rearrangement joins TRBV28 to TRBJ1-2, with no clear D. V dropped 5 bases and J dropped 0 bases, with 10 bases sitting between them. CDR1 and CDR2 from the germline V gene are MDHEN and SYDVKM. The CDR3 covers 14 residues. This CDR3 reads CASSPMGSNYGYTF. In DNA form, the CDR3 reads TGTGCCAGCAGTCCCATGGGCTCTAACTATGGCTACACCTTC.

This rearrangement joins TRBV5-5 to TRBJ1-4, with 11 bases that match TRBD1. Germline CDR1 and CDR2: SGHKS and YYEKEE (reference sequence). The V and J ends lost 4 bases and 7 bases, in that order; junction bases with no gene match: 6. This CDR3 comprises 15 residues. The CDR3 region has the DNA TGTGCCAGCAGCCCTCGGACAGGGGGCGGTGAAAAACTGTTTTTT. Its protein product is CASSPRTGGGEKLFF.

This clone was observed a handful of times. This chain uses TRBV11-2 with TRBJ2-1; the match to TRBD2 covers 10 bases. J gave up 10 bases and V 5 bases, and 11 bases lay outside the gene matches. This CDR3 contains 15 residues. Per germline, CDR1 SGHAT and CDR2 FQNNGV. The CDR3 is CASSLQAGGPREQFF. The CDR3, as DNA: TGTGCCAGCAGCCTCCAAGCGGGAGGGCCCAGAGAGCAGTTCTTC.

V is TRBV4-1 and J is TRBJ1-1; weak D call: TRBD1 (6 bases). Deletions cut 0 bases from V and 5 bases from J, with 16 bases between. Per germline, CDR1 MGHRA and CDR2 YSYEKL. CDR3 size: 16 residues. The CDR3 spells CASSQDFKGGGTEAFF. For the CDR3, the DNA is TGCGCCAGCAGCCAAGATTTTAAGGGGGGAGGGACTGAAGCTTTCTTT.

The count of this clone is one. The chain uses TRBV29-1 and TRBJ2-1; 7 nucleotides agree with TRBD1. The germline CDR1 and CDR2 sequences are SQVTM and ANQGSEA. This CDR3 has 13 amino acids. V was clipped by 4 bases and J by 9 bases; unmatched bases: 9. The CDR3 spells CSVAHDRVGEQFF. In nucleotides, the CDR3 is TGCAGCGTTGCACACGACAGGGTTGGTGAGCAGTTCTTC.

The V and J genes are TRBV7-6 and TRBJ1-1; 7 bases line up with TRBD1. V trimming: 5 bases; J trimming: 11 bases; junction bases outside the gene matches: 11. Germline V gene data show CDR1 as SGHVS and CDR2 as FNYEAQ. CDR3 length: 13 amino acids. The CDR3 DNA reads as TGTGCCAGCAGCGGCCTGACAGGGCTGGGGGCTTTCTTT. Translation: CASSGLTGLGAFF.

The chain employs TRBV28 and TRBJ2-6, with 7 bases fitting TRBD1. Trimming removed 7 bases from V and 2 bases from J; junction bases left unmatched: 5. The CDR3 is made up of 15 amino acids. CDR1 and CDR2 from the germline V gene are MDHEN and SYDVKM. The CDR3 region is CASTPQGAGANVLTF. The CDR3, as DNA: TGTGCCAGCACCCCCCAGGGGGCTGGGGCCAACGTCCTGACTTTC.

Note on this clone: Sequence at one end of the junction differs from germline and may be a read error. V usage is TRBV6-1 and J usage is TRBJ2-3, with D possibly TRBD2 on 6 matching bases. The CDR3 loop spans 16 amino acids. Germline V gene sequence: CDR1 MNHNS, CDR2 SASEGT. The CDR3 loop is CASREVGGENTDTQYF. CDR3 coding DNA: TGTGCCAGCCGTGAAGTCGGCGGGGAGAACACAGATACGCAGTATTTT.

This clone is a singleton in its sample. V usage is TRBV6-6 and J usage is TRBJ2-2; TRBD1 is a possible D gene (5 bases). This CDR3 comprises 14 residues. CDR1 is MNHNY and CDR2 is SVGAGI in the germline V gene (reference sequence). Trimming pared 7 bases from V and 5 bases from J, leaving 14 bases between. CDR3 sequence (DNA): TGTGCCAGCATCCTAAACCAGGGAACCGGGGAGCTGTTTTTT. Encoded protein: CASILNQGTGELFF.

The CDR3 reads CASSFVGGQETQYF. CDR3 DNA: TGTGCCAGCAGCTTTGTGGGGGGGCAGGAGACCCAGTACTTC. The J gene is TRBJ2-5, the V gene TRBV5-5; D perhaps matches TRBD2 (7 bases). Germline V gives CDR1 SGHKS, CDR2 YYEKEE (reference sequence). The CDR3 contains 14 residues. The V end lost 2 bases, the J end lost 5 bases, and 13 bases lay between the germline ends.

The CDR3 protein is CASSSQGVGNTEAFF. In DNA, the CDR3 is TGCGCCAGCAGCTCCCAGGGGGTTGGGAACACTGAAGCTTTCTTT. This chain connects TRBV5-1 to TRBJ1-1; TRBD1 aligns across 7 bases. The ends lost 3 bases at V and 1 base at J; junction bases unmatched: 6. Germline V gene sequence: CDR1 SGHRS, CDR2 YFSETQ. This CDR3 has 15 amino acids.

This chain uses TRBV10-3 with TRBJ2-1, with D possibly TRBD2 on 7 matching bases. V lost 6 bases and J lost 8, with 23 bases in between. This CDR3 is built from 16 residues. CDR1 is ENHRY, CDR2 SYGVKD, per germline. This CDR3 reads CAIRAKGGHCIDEQFF. The CDR3 bases are TGTGCCATCAGGGCTAAGGGGGGGCACTGTATCGATGAGCAGTTCTTC.

The chain has TRBV7-9 and TRBJ2-7; D not certain. CDR3 size: 14 residues. Germline CDR1 reads SEHNR; CDR2 reads FQNEAQ (reference sequence). Trimming took 1 base from V and 3 from J, leaving 10 bases between them. In nucleotides, the CDR3 is TGTGCCAGCAGCTTAGAGTCCCCACACTACGAGCAGTACTTC. Its protein is CASSLESPHYEQYF. The whole variable domain, filled in from reference TRBV7-9 and TRBJ2-7, reads DTGVSQNPRHKITKRGQNVTFRCDPISEHNRLYWYRQTLGQGPEFLTYFQNEAQLEKSRLLSDRFSAERPKGSFSTLEIQRTEQGDSAMYLCASSLESPHYEQYFGPGTRLTVT.

Only a few counts were recorded for this clone. V gene TRBV5-1 combines with J gene TRBJ2-3, with D hard to call. Germline CDR1 is SGHRS and CDR2 is YFSETQ. CDR3 length: 13 residues. V was cut by 4 bases and J by 4 bases, with 10 bases left in between. The CDR3 nucleotides are TGCGCCAGCAGCCACATTAGCCCAGATACGCAGTATTTT. It codes for CASSHISPDTQYF.

The CDR3 bases are TGCGCCAGCAGCCAACATGCGGGGGAGACCCAGTACTTC. This encodes CASSQHAGETQYF. The chain couples TRBV4-3 to TRBJ2-5, with D tentatively TRBD2 (6 bases). V was trimmed by 2 bases and J by 5 bases, leaving 9 bases between them. CDR3 size: 13 residues. In germline, CDR1 is LGHNA, CDR2 YSLEER.

This chain links TRBV5-4 with TRBJ2-7; D call uncertain. This CDR3 is 12 amino acids long. V lost 4 bases to trimming and J lost 2 bases, with 7 bases between them. The V gene's germline CDR1 is SGHNT and CDR2 YYREEE (reference sequence). As DNA, the CDR3 is TGTGCCAGCAGCCCGAACACCTACGAGCAGTACTTC. Residues: CASSPNTYEQYF.

This rearrangement joins TRBV6-5 to TRBJ2-3, with D possibly matching TRBD2 (6 bases). CDR3 length: 13 residues. Germline V lookup: CDR1 MNHEY, CDR2 SVGAGI. The germline V and J ends were trimmed by 4 bases and 4 bases, with 9 bases remaining between them. The CDR3 spells CASSSPGADTQYF. The DNA for the CDR3 is TGTGCCAGCAGTTCCCCGGGGGCAGATACGCAGTATTTT.

This clone was seen a few times. The chain uses TRBV6-5 and TRBJ2-5, with D possibly being TRBD2 (7 bases). Trimming removed 6 bases from V and 5 bases from J, with 19 bases in between. CDR3 length: 15 residues. Looked up from germline, CDR1 is MNHEY and CDR2 is SVGAGI. CDR3: CASSPRGGAGETQYF. The CDR3 region has the DNA TGTGCCAGCAGCCCCCGAGGGGGGGCGGGGGAGACCCAGTACTTC.